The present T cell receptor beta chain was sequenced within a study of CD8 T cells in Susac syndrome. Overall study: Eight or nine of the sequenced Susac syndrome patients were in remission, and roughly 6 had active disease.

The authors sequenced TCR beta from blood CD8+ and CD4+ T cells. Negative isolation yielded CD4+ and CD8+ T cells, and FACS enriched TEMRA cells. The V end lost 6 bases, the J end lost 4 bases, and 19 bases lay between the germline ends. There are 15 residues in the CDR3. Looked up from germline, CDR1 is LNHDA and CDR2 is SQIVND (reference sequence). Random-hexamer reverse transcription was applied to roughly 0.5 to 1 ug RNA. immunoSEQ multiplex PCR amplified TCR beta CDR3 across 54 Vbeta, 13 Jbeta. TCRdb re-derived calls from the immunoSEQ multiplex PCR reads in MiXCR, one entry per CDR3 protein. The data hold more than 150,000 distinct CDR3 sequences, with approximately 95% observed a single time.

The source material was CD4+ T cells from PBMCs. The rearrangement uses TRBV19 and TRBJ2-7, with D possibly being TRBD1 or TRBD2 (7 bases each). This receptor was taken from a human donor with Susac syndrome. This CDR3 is CASSRGTTLPYEQYF. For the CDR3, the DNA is TGTGCCAGTAGCAGGGGGACTACTCTTCCTTACGAGCAGTACTTC.